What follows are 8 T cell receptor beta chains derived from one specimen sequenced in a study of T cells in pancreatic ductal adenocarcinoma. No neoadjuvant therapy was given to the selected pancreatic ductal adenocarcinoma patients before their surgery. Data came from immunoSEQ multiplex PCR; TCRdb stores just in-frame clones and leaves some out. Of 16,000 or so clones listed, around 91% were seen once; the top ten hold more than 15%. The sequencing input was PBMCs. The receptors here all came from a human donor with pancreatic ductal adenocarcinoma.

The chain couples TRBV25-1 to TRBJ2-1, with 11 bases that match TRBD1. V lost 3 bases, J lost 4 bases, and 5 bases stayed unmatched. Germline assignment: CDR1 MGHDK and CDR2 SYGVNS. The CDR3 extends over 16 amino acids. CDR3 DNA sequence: TGTGCCAGCAGTGACCCAGGGACAGGGGGGTACAATGAGCAGTTCTTC. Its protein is CASSDPGTGGYNEQFF.

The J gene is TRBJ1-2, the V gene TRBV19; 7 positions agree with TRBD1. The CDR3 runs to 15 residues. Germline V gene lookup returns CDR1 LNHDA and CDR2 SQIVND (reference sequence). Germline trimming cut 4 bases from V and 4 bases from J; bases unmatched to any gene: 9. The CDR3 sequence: CASSKNRDSLYGYTF. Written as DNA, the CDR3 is TGTGCCAGTAGTAAAAACCGGGACAGTCTCTATGGCTACACCTTC.

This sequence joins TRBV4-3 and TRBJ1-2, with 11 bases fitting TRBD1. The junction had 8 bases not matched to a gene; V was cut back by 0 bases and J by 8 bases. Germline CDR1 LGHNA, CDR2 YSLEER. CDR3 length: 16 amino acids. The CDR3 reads CASSQDTGQGAGGYTF. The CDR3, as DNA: TGCGCCAGCAGCCAAGATACCGGACAGGGGGCGGGCGGCTACACCTTC.

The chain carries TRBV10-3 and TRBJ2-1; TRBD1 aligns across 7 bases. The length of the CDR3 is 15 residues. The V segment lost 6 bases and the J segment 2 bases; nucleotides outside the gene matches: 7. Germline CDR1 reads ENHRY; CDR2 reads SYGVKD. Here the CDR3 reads CAISATGETYNEQFF. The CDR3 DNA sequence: TGTGCCATCAGCGCAACAGGGGAAACCTACAATGAGCAGTTCTTC.

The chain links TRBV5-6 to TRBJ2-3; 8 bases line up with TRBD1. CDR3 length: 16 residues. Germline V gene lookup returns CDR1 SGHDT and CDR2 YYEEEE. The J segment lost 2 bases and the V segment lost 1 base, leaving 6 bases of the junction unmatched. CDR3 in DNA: TGTGCCAGCAGCTTGCGGACAGGGTGGGACACAGATACGCAGTATTTT. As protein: CASSLRTGWDTDTQYF.

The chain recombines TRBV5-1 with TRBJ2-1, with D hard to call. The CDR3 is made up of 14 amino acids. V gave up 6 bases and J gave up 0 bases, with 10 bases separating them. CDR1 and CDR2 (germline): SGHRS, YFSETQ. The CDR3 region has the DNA TGCGCCAGCACCCCACAGAGCTCCTACAATGAGCAGTTCTTC. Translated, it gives CASTPQSSYNEQFF.

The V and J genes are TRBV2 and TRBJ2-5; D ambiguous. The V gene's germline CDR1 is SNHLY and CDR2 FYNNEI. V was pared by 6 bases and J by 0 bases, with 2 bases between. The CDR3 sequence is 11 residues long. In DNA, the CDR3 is TGTGCCAGCAGCGACCAAGAGACCCAGTACTTC. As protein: CASSDQETQYF.

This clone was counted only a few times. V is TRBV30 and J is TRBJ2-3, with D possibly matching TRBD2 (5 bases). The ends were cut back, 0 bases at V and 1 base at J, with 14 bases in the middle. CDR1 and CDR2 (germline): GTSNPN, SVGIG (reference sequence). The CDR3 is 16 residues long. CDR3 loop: CAWSVQSFGGTDTQYF. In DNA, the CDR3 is TGTGCCTGGAGTGTACAAAGTTTCGGGGGCACAGATACGCAGTATTTT.